These T cell receptor beta chains were read from a single sample in a study of siplizumab effects on memory and regulatory T cells. Clones were read by immunoSEQ multiplex PCR, and TCRdb kept only the in-frame ones, dropping some. This table has 70,000 to 95,000 clones, 93% appearing once. The sample was CD8+ T cells sorted from blood. The source is a human donor in good health. The conserved cysteine and the conserved F or W are not part of the CDR3 here. Rows give clone size only sometimes, using once, few, many, or a class for an expanded clone.

>TRBV5-6|-|TRBJ2-3
ASSLAVAGGTDTQY
>TRBV19|-|TRBJ1-1
ASSQGQTEAF
>TRBV5-8|-|TRBJ2-7
ASSLRGSGREQY
>TRBV4-3|-|TRBJ2-3
ASSQVWREVTDTQY
>TRBV19|-|TRBJ2-1
ASSIGPGPGRGNEQF
>TRBV7-9|-|TRBJ1-1
ASSLGGRGGPMNTEAF
>TRBV9|few|TRBJ1-2
ASSVDSGYGYT
>TRBV6-5|-|TRBJ2-6
ASSSSGANVLT
>TRBV27|-|TRBJ2-7
ASSSTGGEQY
>TRBV5-1|-|TRBJ2-1
ASSLLAHEQF
>TRBV11-2|-|TRBJ2-5
ASSSGVETQY
>TRBV13|-|TRBJ1-6
ASSPRDRGGSPLH
>TRBV18|-|TRBJ2-3
ASSPGLAGGSTDTQY
>TRBV11-2|-|TRBJ2-2
ASSSLGTGVTGELF